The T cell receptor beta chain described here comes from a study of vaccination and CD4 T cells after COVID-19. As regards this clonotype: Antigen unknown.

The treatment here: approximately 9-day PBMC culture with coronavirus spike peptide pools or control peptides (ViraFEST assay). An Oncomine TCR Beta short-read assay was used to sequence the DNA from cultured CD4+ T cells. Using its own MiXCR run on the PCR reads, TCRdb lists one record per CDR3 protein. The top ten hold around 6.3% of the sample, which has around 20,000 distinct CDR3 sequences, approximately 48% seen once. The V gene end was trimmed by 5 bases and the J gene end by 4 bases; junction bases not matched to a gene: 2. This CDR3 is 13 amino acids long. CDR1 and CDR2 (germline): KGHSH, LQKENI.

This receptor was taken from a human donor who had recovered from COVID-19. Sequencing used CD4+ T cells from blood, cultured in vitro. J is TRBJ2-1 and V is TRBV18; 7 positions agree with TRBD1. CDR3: CASSADRYNEQFF. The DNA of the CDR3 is TGTGCCAGCTCAGCGGACAGGTACAATGAGCAGTTCTTC.